The rows below give T cell receptor beta chains drawn from one sample of a study of regulatory T cells in long-lasting Graves disease. Each CDR3 protein is one row after TCRdb ran MiXCR on the multiplex PCR reads. The sample records hundreds of thousands of distinct CDR3 sequences, roughly 15% being singletons. The data also belong to a second study, concerning T cells in Graves' hyperthyroidism and ophthalmopathy.

The source material was peripheral blood mononuclear cells (PBMCs), sampled at new diagnosis, from a patient treated with antithyroid drugs. The receptors were gathered from a woman aged 25 to 39 with Graves disease. CDR3s include the opening cysteine and the closing phenylalanine or tryptophan. The D gene is left open where the match is weak. The size field is filled for only some rows; it gives once, few, many or a size class.

v_call	j_call	d_call	clone_size	cdr3_aa	cdr3_nt
TRBV19	TRBJ1-2	.	few	CASRSTDLYGYTF	TGTGCCAGTAGATCGACAGACCTCTATGGCTACACCTTC
TRBV6-1	TRBJ2-6	TRBD1	.	CASSKSGTGLSGANVLTF	TGTGCCAGCAGCAAATCCGGGACAGGACTCTCTGGGGCCAACGTCCTGACTTTC
TRBV20-1	TRBJ2-1	.	few	CTVKGNEQFF	TGCACAGTAAAGGGAAATGAGCAGTTCTTC
TRBV5-1	TRBJ2-3	.	.	CASSLAPGPTDTQYF	TGCGCCAGCAGCTTGGCGCCAGGACCCACAGATACGCAGTATTTT
TRBV6-1	TRBJ1-1	.	many	CASSRLGHEAFF	TGTGCCAGCAGTCGGTTGGGGCATGAAGCTTTCTTT
TRBV2	TRBJ1-4	.	few	CASRAKGVEKLFF	TGTGCCAGCCGGGCGAAGGGGGTAGAAAAACTGTTTTTT
TRBV29-1	TRBJ2-3	.	.	CSVDTGTTDTQYF	TGCAGCGTTGATACAGGGACTACAGATACGCAGTATTTT
TRBV10-1	TRBJ1-1	.	many	CASRGEGRNTEAFF	TGCGCCAGCAGAGGGGAGGGAAGGAACACTGAAGCTTTCTTT
TRBV19	TRBJ2-7	TRBD2	.	CASSIFGAGNYGQYF	TGTGCCAGTAGTATTTTTGGAGCGGGAAACTACGGGCAGTACTTC
TRBV9	TRBJ2-7	TRBD1	.	CASSVDGTGLEYEQYF	TGTGCCAGCAGCGTAGATGGGACAGGCCTTGAATACGAGCAGTACTTC
TRBV6-1	TRBJ1-2	TRBD1	many	CASSEARTGGYGYTF	TGTGCCAGCAGTGAAGCGAGGACAGGGGGGTATGGCTACACCTTC
TRBV2	TRBJ2-6	.	many	CASSDLGSGANVLTF	TGTGCCAGCAGTGATTTGGGCTCTGGGGCCAACGTCCTGACTTTC
TRBV7-9	TRBJ1-6	.	.	CASSILGPVGYNSPLHF	TGTGCCAGCAGCATCCTGGGACCCGTTGGGTATAATTCACCCCTCCACTTT
TRBV12-3/TRBV12-4	TRBJ1-2	TRBD1	many	CASSGTGLGYTF	TGTGCCAGCTCCGGGACAGGGCTTGGCTACACCTTC
TRBV10-3	TRBJ2-5	.	.	CAISEGGRPQETQYF	TGTGCCATCAGTGAGGGTGGGAGGCCCCAAGAGACCCAGTACTTC
TRBV7-9	TRBJ1-1	.	many	CASSKVNTEAFF	TGTGCCAGTAGCAAAGTCAACACTGAAGCTTTCTTT
TRBV20-1	TRBJ2-3	.	many	CSARDVEQYF	TGCAGTGCTCGGGATGTGGAGCAGTATTTT
TRBV2	TRBJ2-7	TRBD1	few	CASSGLDRASYEQYF	TGTGCCAGCAGTGGCCTGGACAGGGCATCCTACGAGCAGTACTTC
TRBV5-1	TRBJ1-5	.	few	CASSRRDGLQPQHF	TGCGCCAGCAGCCGCCGGGACGGCTTGCAGCCCCAGCATTTT
TRBV5-1	TRBJ2-5	TRBD1	few	CASSPRDRALEETQYF	TGCGCCAGCAGCCCTCGGGACAGGGCCTTGGAAGAGACCCAGTACTTC
TRBV12-3/TRBV12-4	TRBJ2-7	.	many	CASSPTFGGHEQYF	TGTGCCAGCAGTCCAACTTTTGGGGGCCACGAGCAGTACTTC
TRBV30	TRBJ2-3	.	many	CAWSKSTDTQYF	TGTGCCTGGAGTAAAAGCACAGATACGCAGTATTTT
TRBV27	TRBJ1-1	.	many	CASSLVRNTEAFF	TGTGCCAGCAGTCTTGTGAGGAACACTGAAGCTTTCTTT
TRBV27	TRBJ1-1	.	.	CASTGGPGRVNTEAFF	TGTGCCAGCACCGGGGGCCCCGGACGGGTGAACACTGAAGCTTTCTTT
TRBV28	TRBJ2-5	.	many	CASSLRATQYF	TGTGCCAGCAGTTTACGAGCGACCCAGTACTTC
TRBV20-1	TRBJ2-7	TRBD1	many	CSARVEGASYEQYF	TGCAGTGCTAGAGTTGAGGGGGCCTCCTACGAGCAGTACTTC
TRBV20-1	TRBJ2-3	.	many	CSARSEGGTDTQYF	TGCAGTGCTAGATCGGAGGGGGGCACAGATACGCAGTATTTT
TRBV10-3	TRBJ2-7	.	.	CAVLPAGGPRQYF	TGTGCCGTTCTACCCGCCGGGGGCCCCCGCCAGTACTTC
TRBV27	TRBJ2-3	.	many	CASSAGTSIWDTQYF	TGTGCCAGCAGTGCGGGGACCTCAATCTGGGATACGCAGTATTTT
TRBV27	TRBJ2-5	.	many	CASSLLGAETQYF	TGTGCCAGCAGTTTACTGGGGGCAGAGACCCAGTACTTC
TRBV6-5	TRBJ1-4	.	.	CASSYGGRKLFF	TGTGCCAGCAGTTACGGCGGGCGAAAACTGTTTTTT
TRBV7-2	TRBJ1-4	.	many	CASSSRGEKLFF	TGTGCCAGCAGCTCACGGGGGGAAAAACTGTTTTTT
TRBV12-3/TRBV12-4	TRBJ2-2	TRBD1	many	CASSPGQGFGELFF	TGTGCCAGCAGCCCCGGACAGGGCTTTGGGGAGCTGTTTTTT
TRBV10-2	TRBJ1-5	.	.	CASSEFRLNGRPQHF	TGCGCCAGCAGTGAGTTCCGGCTGAACGGGAGGCCCCAGCATTTT
TRBV20-1	TRBJ2-1	.	few	CSAVVVNEQFF	TGCAGTGCCGTGGTCGTCAATGAGCAGTTCTTC
TRBV5-1	TRBJ1-5	.	.	CASSLEGKNQPQHF	TGCGCCAGCAGCTTGGAAGGGAAAAATCAGCCCCAGCATTTT
TRBV3-1	TRBJ2-1	TRBD2	.	CASSVPAGGVEQFF	TGTGCCAGCAGCGTCCCAGCGGGAGGCGTTGAGCAGTTCTTC
TRBV28	TRBJ2-7	TRBD1	many	CASSTGGGSYEQYF	TGTGCCAGCAGCACAGGGGGAGGATCCTACGAGCAGTACTTC
TRBV9	TRBJ1-2	.	many	CASSPRGGSSNYGYTF	TGTGCCAGCAGCCCCAGGGGCGGGTCGTCGAACTATGGCTACACCTTC